The source of this T cell receptor beta chain is a study of blood T cell repertoires in COVID-19. Germline assignment: CDR1 SGDLS and CDR2 YYNGEE. The CDR3 has 15 residues. Trimming took 3 bases from V and 0 from J; bases not matched to a gene: 3. The method was immunoSEQ multiplex PCR; TCRdb's version includes in-frame clones alone and lacks a portion of them. In the table there are over 200,000 clones, roughly 89% of which are singletons. The specimen sequenced was PBMCs or T cells enriched from blood (not recorded which). This clonotype was obtained from a man aged 35 to 55 who had recovered from COVID-19. The gene calls are TRBV9 and TRBJ2-4; TRBD1 aligns across 7 bases. Here the CDR3 reads CASSAGTVAKNIQYF. Here the CDR3 DNA reads TGTGCCAGCAGCGCAGGGACAGTAGCCAAAAACATTCAGTACTTC.